Presented here are 4 T cell receptor beta chains from one specimen sequenced in a study of T cell repertoires in cytomegalovirus infection. MiXCR, run by TCRdb on the reads, gives a single entry per CDR3 protein. The table shows about 770,000 distinct CDR3 sequences, with 25% to 30% occurring only once. No antigen has been identified for these receptors. This specimen consisted of cultured CD8+ T cells from PBMCs, obtained from culture after CMV antigen stimulation. These receptor sequences come from a human donor in good health (CMV status not recorded). Some clones in this sample may be carry-over from other donors' samples.

This clonotype was detected many times. This chain uses TRBV7-3 with TRBJ2-1; TRBD2 matches 8 bases. CDR3 length: 15 residues. Trimming cost V 5 bases and J 7 bases; bases outside gene matches: 10. The germline V gene has CDR1 SGHTA and CDR2 FQGTGA. Written as DNA, the CDR3 is TGTGCCAGCAGCCCCCGGGGGGGGATTTCGAATGAGCAGTTCTTC. This translates into CASSPRGGISNEQFF.

This clonotype has at least ten counts. This sequence joins TRBV12-3 or TRBV12-4 and TRBJ2-3; perhaps TRBD2 as D (6 bases). This CDR3 is built from 13 residues. Trimming took off 8 bases at V and 1 base at J, with 10 bases between the two ends. The CDR3 DNA sequence: TGTGCCAGCCATGGAGGGGGCACAGATACGCAGTATTTT. It yields the protein CASHGGGTDTQYF.

The chain carries TRBV4-2 and TRBJ1-1; unclear D gene. V was clipped by 1 base and J by 0 bases, with 12 bases between them. The CDR3 is 16 amino acids. Germline V gene lookup returns CDR1 LGHNA and CDR2 YNFKEQ. CDR3 loop: CASSQVHGYMNTEAFF. The CDR3 bases are TGTGCCAGCAGCCAAGTTCACGGTTACATGAACACTGAAGCTTTCTTT.

The sample holds a few counts of this clonotype. CDR3: CASTNLDATKNTEAFF. The CDR3 coding sequence is TGTGCCAGTACCAATTTAGACGCTACCAAGAACACTGAAGCTTTCTTT. V usage is TRBV19 and J usage is TRBJ1-1; D remains ambiguous. Trimming cost V 7 bases and J 1 base, with 19 bases left between them. Germline V CDR1 and CDR2: LNHDA, SQIVND (reference sequence). The CDR3 is made up of 16 amino acids.